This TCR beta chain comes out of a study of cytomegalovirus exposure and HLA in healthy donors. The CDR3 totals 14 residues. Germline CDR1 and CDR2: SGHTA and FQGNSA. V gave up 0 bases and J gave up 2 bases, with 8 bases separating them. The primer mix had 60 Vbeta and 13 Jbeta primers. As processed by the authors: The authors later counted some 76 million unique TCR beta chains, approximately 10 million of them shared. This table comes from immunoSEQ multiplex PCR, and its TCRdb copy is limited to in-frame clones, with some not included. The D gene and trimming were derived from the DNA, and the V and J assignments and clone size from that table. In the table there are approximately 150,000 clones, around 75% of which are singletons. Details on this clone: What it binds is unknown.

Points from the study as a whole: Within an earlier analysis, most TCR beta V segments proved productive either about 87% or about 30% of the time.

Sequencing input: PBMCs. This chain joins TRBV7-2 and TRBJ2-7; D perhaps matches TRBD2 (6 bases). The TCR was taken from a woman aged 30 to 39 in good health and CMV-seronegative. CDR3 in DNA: TGTGCCAGCAGCTTAGCGGGAGGACCCTACGAGCAGTACTTC. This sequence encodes CASSLAGGPYEQYF.